The clone carrying this T cell receptor beta chain has only one observation. Its antigen is unknown. The sample belongs to a study of cytomegalovirus exposure and HLA in healthy donors. Study outcomes and limitations: The classifier was said to identify cytomegalovirus status with high specificity and sensitivity. The study designated 150 or so TCR beta chains cytomegalovirus-associated. One later analysis, an examination of the 100 to 150 validation repertoires, found that first-cohort TCR clusters tended to co-occur in them.

Losses at the gene ends were 0 bases for V and 4 bases for J; bases not matched to a gene: 8. This CDR3 contains 16 residues. From germline, CDR1 is MRHNA and CDR2 SNTAGT. Profiled with immunoSEQ multiplex PCR; TCRdb holds only in-frame clones, not every one. The table shows roughly 52,000 clones, with approximately 92% occurring only once. The V gene is TRBV6-4, the J gene TRBJ1-2; 7 nucleotides agree with TRBD1. The sequencing input was PBMCs. The TCR was taken from a man aged 18 to 29 in good health and CMV-seronegative. The CDR3 sequence: CASSDSPGQASYGYTF. The CDR3 DNA follows: TGTGCCAGCAGTGACTCCCCAGGACAGGCCTCCTATGGCTACACCTTC.